This T cell receptor (beta chain) was profiled in a study of response to subunit inactivated influenza vaccine (dated by TCRdb to the late 2010s). With respect to the entire study: The study used deep quantitative T cell receptor repertoire profiling to track responses to a trivalent subunit inactivated influenza vaccine.

Study-wide findings and limitations: The authors suggested that each seasonal influenza vaccination may recruit only a limited number of new T cells.

This clonotype came up a few times. No cognate antigen has been identified for it. No much larger clonotype is one base removed from it; base qualities were not supplied. Preparation of the library involved RT-PCR. Sequenced on an Illumina HiSeq 2500. Through fastp at Q25 and MiXCR, TCRdb rebuilt clones from the public reads, retaining in-frame beta chains. Merged by CDR3 protein, the rows form single entries marked with the most common genes and DNA. The sample table lists 650,000 to 800,000 distinct CDR3 sequences, roughly 13% of them with a count of one. The ten top clones hold less than 7% of the sample. The specimen comprised PBMCs from blood, sampled around 14 days before vaccination. This clonotype originated in a man aged 50-59 years who received an inactivated influenza vaccine. Donor details come from another sample of the same person, matched by shared clones.

The CDR3 region: CSAPGPPLFEAFF. The bases read TGCAGTGCTCCGGGCCCCCCGCTGTTTGAAGCTTTCTTT. The V gene is TRBV20-1 and the J gene is TRBJ1-1, with the identity of the D gene unclear. A distance of 17 bases separates the germline ends of V and J, which lose 5 bases and 7 bases respectively. Counted from cysteine to phenylalanine, this CDR3 has 13 amino acids. The sequence is cut down to CDR3 DNA, 39 bases in frame from base 1. CDR1 and CDR2 (DFQATT, SNEGSKA) derive from the germline V gene (reference sequence).